The rows below give T cell receptor beta chains drawn from one sample of a study of T cell responses to AZD1222 COVID-19 vaccine. This table comes from immunoSEQ multiplex PCR, and its TCRdb copy is limited to in-frame clones, with some not included. Seen here are about 130,000 clones, 80% to 90% observed once, and the top ten hold 1.5% to 2%. Specimen: peripheral blood, collected on day 0 of AZD1222 vaccination. Receptors originate from an adult in good health. CDR3s include the opening cysteine and the closing phenylalanine or tryptophan. D genes are given only for firm matches. Clone size is shown for a subset of rows, as once, few, many or a class of expanded clone.

j_call	clone_size	v_call	d_call	cdr3_nt	cdr3_aa
TRBJ1-2	-	TRBV7-8	TRBD1	TGTGCCAGCAGTCCAGAGGACAGGGTGAACTATGGCTACACCTTC	CASSPEDRVNYGYTF
TRBJ2-3	-	TRBV7-7	-	TGTGCTAGCAGCTTAGGACGAGCCAGGACAGATACGCAGTATTTT	CASSLGRARTDTQYF
TRBJ2-3	once	TRBV19	-	TGTGCCAGTAGTACGGTCACAGATACGCAGTATTTT	CASSTVTDTQYF
TRBJ2-7	once	TRBV27	-	TGTGCCAGCAGTATACGGGGGGCGAGGGTCGAGCAGTACTTC	CASSIRGARVEQYF
TRBJ2-3	-	TRBV18	-	TGTGCCAGCTCACCCCCGTTCCCAGATACGCAGTATTTT	CASSPPFPDTQYF
TRBJ2-6	-	TRBV6-6	-	TGTGCCACCGACAGGTCCTCTGGGGCCAACGTCCTGACTTTC	CATDRSSGANVLTF
TRBJ1-2	-	TRBV2	TRBD1	TGTGCCAGCAGAGGGGGCAACTATGGCTACACCTTC	CASRGGNYGYTF
TRBJ1-2	-	TRBV3-1/TRBV3-2	-	TGTGCCAGCAGCCAACTGATTAGGAACTATGGCTACACCTTC	CASSQLIRNYGYTF
TRBJ1-2	-	TRBV29-1	-	TGCAGCGTATTCGGTCAAGAGGATGGCTACACCTTC	CSVFGQEDGYTF
TRBJ2-7	-	TRBV7-8	TRBD1	TGTGCCAGCAGCTTAGTAAAGGGACAGGGCTACGAGCAGTACTTC	CASSLVKGQGYEQYF
TRBJ2-1	-	TRBV10-2	-	TGCGCCAGCAGTGAGGGGGGGACGAACAATGAGCAGTTCTTC	CASSEGGTNNEQFF
TRBJ1-2	-	TRBV2	-	TGTGCCAGCAGCCACCCTCTAAGTGGCTACACCTTC	CASSHPLSGYTF
TRBJ1-1	-	TRBV2	TRBD1	TGTGCCAGCAGGCCCGACAGGGCCACTGAAGCTTTCTTT	CASRPDRATEAFF
TRBJ2-3	few	TRBV25-1	-	TGTGCCAGCAGTACTGCTGTGAGTACAGATACGCAGTATTTT	CASSTAVSTDTQYF
TRBJ1-2	-	TRBV11-3	TRBD1	TGTGCCAGCAGCACCCCGGGACAGACTAACTATGGCTACACCTTC	CASSTPGQTNYGYTF